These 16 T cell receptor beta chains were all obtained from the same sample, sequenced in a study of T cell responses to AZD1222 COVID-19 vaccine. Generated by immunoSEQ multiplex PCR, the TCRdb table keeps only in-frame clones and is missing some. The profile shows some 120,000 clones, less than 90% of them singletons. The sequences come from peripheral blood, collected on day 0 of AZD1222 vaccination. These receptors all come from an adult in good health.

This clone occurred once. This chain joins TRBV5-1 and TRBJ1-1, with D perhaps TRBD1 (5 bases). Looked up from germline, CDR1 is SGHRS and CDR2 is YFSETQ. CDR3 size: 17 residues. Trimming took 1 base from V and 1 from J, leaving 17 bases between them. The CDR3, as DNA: TGCGCCAGCAGCTTGAGGCAGGGATCAGTAGGGAACACTGAAGCTTTCTTT. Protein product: CASSLRQGSVGNTEAFF.

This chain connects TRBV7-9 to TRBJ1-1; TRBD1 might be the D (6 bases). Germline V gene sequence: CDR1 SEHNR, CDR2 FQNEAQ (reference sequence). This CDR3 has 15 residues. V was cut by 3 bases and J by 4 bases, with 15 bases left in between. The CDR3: CASSFNRVGITEAFF. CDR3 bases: TGTGCCAGCAGCTTTAACAGGGTGGGGATCACTGAAGCTTTCTTT.

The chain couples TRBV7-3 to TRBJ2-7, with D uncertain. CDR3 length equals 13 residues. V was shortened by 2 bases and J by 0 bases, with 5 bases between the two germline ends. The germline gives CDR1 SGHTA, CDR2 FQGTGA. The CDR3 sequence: CASSLADSYEQYF. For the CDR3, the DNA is TGTGCCAGCAGCTTAGCAGACTCCTACGAGCAGTACTTC.

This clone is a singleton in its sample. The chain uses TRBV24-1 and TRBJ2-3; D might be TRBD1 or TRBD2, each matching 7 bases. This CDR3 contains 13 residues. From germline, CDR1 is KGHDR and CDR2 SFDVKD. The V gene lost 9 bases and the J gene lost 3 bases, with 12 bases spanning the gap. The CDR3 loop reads CATGEGATDTQYF. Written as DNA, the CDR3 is TGTGCCACCGGGGAGGGGGCTACAGATACGCAGTATTTT.

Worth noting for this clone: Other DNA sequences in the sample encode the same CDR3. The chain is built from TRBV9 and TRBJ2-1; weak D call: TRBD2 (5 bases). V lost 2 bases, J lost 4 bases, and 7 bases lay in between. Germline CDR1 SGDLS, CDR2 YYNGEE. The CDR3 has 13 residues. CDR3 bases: TGTGCCAGCAGCGTCGAGGGATACAATGAGCAGTTCTTC. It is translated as CASSVEGYNEQFF.

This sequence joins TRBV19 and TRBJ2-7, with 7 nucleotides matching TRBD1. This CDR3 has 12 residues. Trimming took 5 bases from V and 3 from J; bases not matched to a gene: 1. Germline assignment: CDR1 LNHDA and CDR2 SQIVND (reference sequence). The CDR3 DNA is TGTGCCAGTAGTTGGACAGGCTACGAGCAGTACTTC. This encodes CASSWTGYEQYF. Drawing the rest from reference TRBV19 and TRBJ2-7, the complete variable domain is DGGITQSPKYLFRKEGQNVTLSCEQNLNHDAMYWYRQDPGQGLRLIYYSQIVNDFQKGDIAEGYSVSREKKESFPLTVTSAQKNPTAFYLCASSWTGYEQYFGPGTRLTVT.

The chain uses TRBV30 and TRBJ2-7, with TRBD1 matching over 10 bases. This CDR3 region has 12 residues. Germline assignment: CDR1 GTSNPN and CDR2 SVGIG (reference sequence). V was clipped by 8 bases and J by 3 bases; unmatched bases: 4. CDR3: CAGRDRGYEQYF. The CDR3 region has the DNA TGTGCCGGCCGGGACAGGGGCTACGAGCAGTACTTC.

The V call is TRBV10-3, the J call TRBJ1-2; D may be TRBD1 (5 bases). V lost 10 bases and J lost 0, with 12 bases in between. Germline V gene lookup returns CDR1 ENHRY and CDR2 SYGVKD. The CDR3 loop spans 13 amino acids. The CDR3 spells CATKTDTNYGYTF. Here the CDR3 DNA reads TGTGCCACCAAGACAGACACTAACTATGGCTACACCTTC.

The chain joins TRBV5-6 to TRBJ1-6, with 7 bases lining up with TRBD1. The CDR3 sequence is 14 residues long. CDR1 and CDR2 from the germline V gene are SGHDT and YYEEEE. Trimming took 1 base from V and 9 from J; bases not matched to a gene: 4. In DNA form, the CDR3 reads TGTGCCAGCAGCTTGAGGCAGGGGGGTTCACCCCTCCACTTT. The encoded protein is CASSLRQGGSPLHF.

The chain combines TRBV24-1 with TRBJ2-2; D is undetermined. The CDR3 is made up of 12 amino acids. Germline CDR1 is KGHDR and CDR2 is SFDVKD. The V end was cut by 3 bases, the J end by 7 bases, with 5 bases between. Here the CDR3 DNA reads TGTGCCACCAGTGATCTCCACGGGGAGCTGTTTTTT. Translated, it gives CATSDLHGELFF.

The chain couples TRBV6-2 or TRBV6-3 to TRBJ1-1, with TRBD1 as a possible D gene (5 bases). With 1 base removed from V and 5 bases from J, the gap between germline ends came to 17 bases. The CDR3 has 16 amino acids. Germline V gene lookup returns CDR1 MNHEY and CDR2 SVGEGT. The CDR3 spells CASSYFLGAPGTEAFF. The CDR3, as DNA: TGTGCCAGCAGTTACTTCCTAGGGGCCCCGGGGACTGAAGCTTTCTTT.

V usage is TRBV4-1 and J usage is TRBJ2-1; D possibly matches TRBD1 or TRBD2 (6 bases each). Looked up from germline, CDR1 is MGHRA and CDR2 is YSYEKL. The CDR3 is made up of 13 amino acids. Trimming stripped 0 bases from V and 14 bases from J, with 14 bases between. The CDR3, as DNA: TGCGCCAGCAGCCAAGAGCTCCGAGGGGGGAAGTTCTTC. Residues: CASSQELRGGKFF.

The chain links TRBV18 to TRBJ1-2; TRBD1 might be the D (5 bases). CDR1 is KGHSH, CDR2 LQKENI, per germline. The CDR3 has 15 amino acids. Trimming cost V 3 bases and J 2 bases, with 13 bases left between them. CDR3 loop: CASSPPQGQNYGYTF. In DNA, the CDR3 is TGTGCCAGCTCACCGCCCCAGGGTCAAAACTATGGCTACACCTTC.

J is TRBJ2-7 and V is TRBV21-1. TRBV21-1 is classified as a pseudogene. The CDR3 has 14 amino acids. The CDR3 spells CASSPLRTVYEQYF. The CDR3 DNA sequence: TGTGCCAGCAGCCCCCTCCGGACGGTCTACGAGCAGTACTTC.

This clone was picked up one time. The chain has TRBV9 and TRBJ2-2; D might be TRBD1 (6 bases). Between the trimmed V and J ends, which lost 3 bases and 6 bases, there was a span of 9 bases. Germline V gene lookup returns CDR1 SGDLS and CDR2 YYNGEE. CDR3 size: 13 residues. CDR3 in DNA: TGTGCCAGCAGCGCGCAGGGGTCCGGGGAGCTGTTTTTT. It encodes CASSAQGSGELFF.

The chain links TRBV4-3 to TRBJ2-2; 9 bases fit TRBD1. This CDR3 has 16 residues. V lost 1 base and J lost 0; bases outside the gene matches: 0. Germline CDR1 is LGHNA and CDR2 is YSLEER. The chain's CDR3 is CASSQGQGANTGELFF. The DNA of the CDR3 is TGCGCCAGCAGCCAAGGACAGGGGGCGAACACCGGGGAGCTGTTTTTT.